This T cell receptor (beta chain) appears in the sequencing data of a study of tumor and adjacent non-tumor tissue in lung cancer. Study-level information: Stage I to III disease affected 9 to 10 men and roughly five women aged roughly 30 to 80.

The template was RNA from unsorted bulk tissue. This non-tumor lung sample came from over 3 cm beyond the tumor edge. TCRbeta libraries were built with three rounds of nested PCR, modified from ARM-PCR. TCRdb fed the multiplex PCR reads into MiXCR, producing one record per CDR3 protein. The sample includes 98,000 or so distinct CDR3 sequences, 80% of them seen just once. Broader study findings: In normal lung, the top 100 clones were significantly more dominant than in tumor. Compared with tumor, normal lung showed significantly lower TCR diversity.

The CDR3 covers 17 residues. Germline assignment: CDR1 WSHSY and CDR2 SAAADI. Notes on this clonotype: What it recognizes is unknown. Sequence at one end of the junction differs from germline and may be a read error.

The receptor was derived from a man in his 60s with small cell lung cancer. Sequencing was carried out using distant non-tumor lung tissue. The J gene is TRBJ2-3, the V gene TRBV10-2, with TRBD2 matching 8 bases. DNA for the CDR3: TGTGCCAGCAGTGAGTCTCGAGCGGGAGAGAGCACAAATACGCAGTATTTT. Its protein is CASSESRAGESTNTQYF.